The entry below gives a single T cell receptor (beta chain) sequence along with its context. There is no known antigen for this receptor. The input lacks base qualities; no much larger clone sits a single base away. Clipping removes 4 bases from V and 4 bases from J, with 6 as the unmatched junction base count. Spanning cysteine to phenylalanine, the CDR3 consists of 15 amino acids. The CDR3 DNA has 45 bases and is translated from base 1. According to the germline V gene, CDR1 reads MGHRA and CDR2 reads YSYEKL. No therapy was being received by patients at the time of sample collection, although prior treatments had ranged from chemotherapy, radiotherapy, surgery and immunotherapy to none. After thawing, cells went through T lymphocyte enrichment using a negative-selection kit, with EpCAM beads added for tumor-infiltrating lymphocytes. For the CD8 TIL subsets, CD3+CD4-CD8+CD45RA- cells were FACS-sorted and divided into DN, SP and DP based on their expression of CD39 and CD103. Tumor specimens were minced and digested with hyaluronidase, collagenase and DNase for 1 h, filtered, Ficoll-enriched and cryopreserved. Populations were sorted on a FACSAria II to 97% to 99% purity, and the cell pellets were frozen for TCR sequencing without being cultured.

These data originate in a study of CD39 and CD103 CD8 tumor-infiltrating T cells (dated by TCRdb to between 2018 and 2020). Study-level background: Repertoire comparisons were shown for an HPV-positive HNSCC, an HPV-negative HNSCC, an ovarian cancer and a melanoma patient. Deep sequencing of TCRbeta CDR3 was used to compare the repertoires of CD8 TIL subsets, defined by CD103 and CD39, against those of peripheral memory CD8 T cells.

For each subset, between roughly 10,000 and 100,000 sorted cells were used for genomic DNA extraction with the DNeasy Blood and Tissue Kit. The TCRbeta V-J or V-D-J regions were sequenced and mapped through the immunoSEQ service, and coverage above 10x per sample was achieved. Per the original workflow: The analysis included only productive rearrangements exported from the immunoSEQ Analyzer platform, and clonality was assessed using the 500 most abundant clones. The Morisita-Horn similarity index and the Jaccard index were used to quantify the overlap in repertoires between populations. Morisita-Horn similarity between CD8 T-cell subset TCR repertoires was measured in 6 or 7 cancer patients. The table comes from immuneACCESS by way of TCRdb, which keeps in-frame sequences with V and J called. Part of the clones is missing from these tables; in studies checked, under half for an unresolved V gene and the rest for unknown reasons. V, J and clone size derive from that table, while D and trimming were established from the DNA sequence. Here the sample has 950 to 1,500 clones; 65% to 80% occur a single time. Of the sample, approximately 30% is held by the ten largest clones.

What the study reported, not specific to this receptor: DP TIL clonotypes were rarely found in blood or uninvolved lymph node, whereas DN TIL clonotypes largely overlapped peripheral memory CD8 repertoires. DP CD8 TILs appeared more oligoclonal than DN and SP CD8 TILs and blood memory CD8 T cells, with top 30 clonotypes covering about 55-86%.

This TCR was sampled from a human donor with ovarian cancer. This chain is built from TRBV4-1 and TRBJ2-3; 9 bases in the middle match TRBD1. Sequences were obtained from CD39- CD103- CD8+ T cells sorted from the tumor. The cell subset or site label for this specimen denotes: CD103-CD39- double-negative CD45RA- CD8 T cells. Read as DNA, the sequence is TGCGCCAGCAGCCCGGGACAGGGAAATCCAGATACGCAGTATTTT. This codes for CASSPGQGNPDTQYF.